This record concerns one T cell receptor (beta chain) sequence. Its antigen is undetermined. This sample is drawn from a study of cytomegalovirus exposure and HLA in healthy donors. Germline V gene lookup returns CDR1 SGHRS and CDR2 YFSETQ. This CDR3 region has 14 residues. Between the trimmed V and J ends, which lost 0 bases and 5 bases, there was a span of 11 bases. In the PCR, 60 Vbeta and 13 Jbeta primers were used. Assay: immunoSEQ multiplex PCR; the TCRdb copy retains only in-frame clones and omits some. The repertoire holds more than 85,000 clones, with around 74% as singletons. General study findings and limits: Three chains linked to CMV were shown in vitro to be specific for CMV antigens. While the bulk of TCR sequences proved rare, some public TCRs turned up in many donors.

The donors, nominally healthy at sampling, likely had unrecorded immune exposures. This chain connects TRBV5-1 to TRBJ1-1; D possibly corresponds to TRBD1 (6 bases). Material: PBMCs. The sequence came from a male donor in good health and CMV-seropositive. CDR3: CASSLGGHGTEAFF. CDR3 coding DNA: TGCGCCAGCAGCTTGGGGGGGCATGGGACTGAAGCTTTCTTT.